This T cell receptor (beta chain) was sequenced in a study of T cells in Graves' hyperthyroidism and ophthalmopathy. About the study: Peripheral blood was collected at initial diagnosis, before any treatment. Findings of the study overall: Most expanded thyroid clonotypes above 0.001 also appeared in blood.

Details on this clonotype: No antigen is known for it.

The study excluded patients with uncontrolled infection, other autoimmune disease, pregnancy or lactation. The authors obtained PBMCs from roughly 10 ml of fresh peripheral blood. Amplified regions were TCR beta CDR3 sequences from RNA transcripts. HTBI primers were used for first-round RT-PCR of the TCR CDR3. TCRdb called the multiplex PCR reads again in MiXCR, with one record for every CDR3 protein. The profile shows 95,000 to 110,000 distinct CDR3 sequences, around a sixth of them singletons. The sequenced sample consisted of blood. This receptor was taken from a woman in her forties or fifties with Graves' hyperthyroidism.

The CDR3 DNA reads as TGCAGTGCTAGTATGCAGGGCCGTGACGAAAAACTGTTTTTT. This translates into CSASMQGRDEKLFF. V is TRBV20-1 and J is TRBJ1-4; D possibly corresponds to TRBD1 (5 bases). The germline V and J ends were trimmed by 3 bases and 8 bases, with 16 bases remaining between them. The CDR3 length is 14 residues. Germline V gene lookup returns CDR1 DFQATT and CDR2 SNEGSKA (reference sequence).